The source of this T cell receptor (beta chain) is a study of T cell responses to AZD1222 COVID-19 vaccine. Whole-study findings and limits: Unmutated variant regions are reportedly the target of nearly half of TCRs that are spike-specific. Repertoires were obtained only post-peak T cell response.

This clone was recorded only once. Its antigen is still unknown. The CDR3 covers 17 residues. V shed 0 bases and J shed 0 bases, with 10 bases lying between them. Germline CDR1 SGDLS, CDR2 YYNGEE. TCRdb keeps only in-frame clones here, not all; method: immunoSEQ multiplex PCR. The table has about 120,000 clones, approximately 94% seen once; the top ten hold 5%. The chain employs TRBV9 and TRBJ1-6, with unresolved D. This sample comprised peripheral blood, obtained 28 days after the second AZD1222 dose. The TCR comes from an adult who received the AZD1222 COVID-19 vaccine. Here the CDR3 reads CASSVGPGVSYNSPLHF. CDR3 nucleotides: TGTGCCAGCAGCGTAGGGCCTGGGGTCTCCTATAATTCACCCCTCCACTTT.